A single sample gave rise to the 26 T cell receptor beta chains below, sequenced in a study of cytomegalovirus exposure and HLA in healthy donors. The repertoire was sequenced with immunoSEQ multiplex PCR; TCRdb's copy has only in-frame clones and lacks some. The table lists 95,000 to 150,000 clones, more than 95% of them singletons. The sample taken for sequencing was PBMCs. Receptor source: a young man in good health and CMV-seronegative.

The chain carries TRBV6-6 and TRBJ2-7, with a possible D match to TRBD2 (7 bases). This CDR3 spans 14 amino acids. V gave up 6 bases and J gave up 0 bases, with 12 bases separating them. Germline V CDR1 and CDR2: MNHNY, SVGAGI (reference sequence). The CDR3 bases are TGTGCCAGCAGAGGGGGAGGGGGCTCCTACGAGCAGTACTTC. Translating gives CASRGGGGSYEQYF.

V gene TRBV6-1 combines with J gene TRBJ2-7; TRBD1 agrees at 8 bases. From germline, CDR1 is MNHNS and CDR2 SASEGT. V gave up 6 bases and J gave up 2 bases; unmatched junction bases: 9. CDR3 length equals 15 residues. The CDR3 nucleotides are TGTGCCAGCAGCTGGACAGGGATTATGACCTACGAGCAGTACTTC. It yields the protein CASSWTGIMTYEQYF.

This sequence joins TRBV15 and TRBJ2-7, with D uncertain. The CDR3 is 15 amino acids. Germline CDR1 is LNHNV and CDR2 is YYDKDF (reference sequence). The germline V and J ends were trimmed by 0 bases and 4 bases, with 13 bases remaining between them. The CDR3 spells CATSRDLLSPYEQYF. The CDR3 nucleotides are TGTGCCACCAGCAGAGATTTATTAAGCCCGTACGAGCAGTACTTC. Filled out from reference TRBV15 and TRBJ2-7, the complete variable domain reads DAMVIQNPRYQVTQFGKPVTLSCSQTLNHNVMYWYQQKSSQAPKLLFHYYDKDFNNEADTPDNFQSRRPNTSFCFLDIRSPGLGDTAMYLCATSRDLLSPYEQYFGPGTRLTVT.

The chain recombines TRBV6-5 with TRBJ2-2; TRBD2 matches at 8 bases. This CDR3 comprises 14 residues. Germline V gene sequence: CDR1 MNHEY, CDR2 SVGAGI. J gave up 4 bases and V 7 bases, and 5 bases lay outside the gene matches. Here the CDR3 DNA reads TGTGCCAGCAAGGGACTAGTCGGCACCGGGGAGCTGTTTTTT. This translates into CASKGLVGTGELFF.

The CDR3 spells CASSSSTGPYEQYF. For the CDR3, the DNA is TGTGCCAGTAGTTCGTCGACAGGTCCTTACGAGCAGTACTTC. The chain links TRBV19 to TRBJ2-7; tentative D call: TRBD1 (6 bases). CDR1 and CDR2 from the germline V gene are LNHDA and SQIVND (reference sequence). The length of the CDR3 is 14 residues. The V end was cut by 5 bases, the J end by 4 bases, with 15 bases between. The full variable domain, its missing parts supplied by reference TRBV19 and TRBJ2-7, is DGGITQSPKYLFRKEGQNVTLSCEQNLNHDAMYWYRQDPGQGLRLIYYSQIVNDFQKGDIAEGYSVSREKKESFPLTVTSAQKNPTAFYLCASSSSTGPYEQYFGPGTRLTVT.

This clone was seen at least ten times. The chain employs TRBV14 and TRBJ2-7, with D unresolved. This CDR3 has 12 residues. Trimming took off 4 bases at V and 3 bases at J, with 7 bases between the two ends. Germline CDR1 is SGHDN and CDR2 is FVKESK. As DNA, the CDR3 is TGTGCCAGCAGCCCCGCGCACTACGAGCAGTACTTC. Its translation is CASSPAHYEQYF.

This clone was seen only once. This rearrangement joins TRBV30 to TRBJ1-1, with a weak D call TRBD1 (5 bases). This CDR3 is 13 amino acids long. The V end lost 2 bases, the J end lost 4 bases, and 11 bases lay between the germline ends. The germline CDR1 and CDR2 sequences are GTSNPN and SVGIG (reference sequence). DNA of the CDR3: TGTGCCTGGAGTATTGGGGCAGCCACTGAAGCTTTCTTT. This sequence encodes CAWSIGAATEAFF.

J is TRBJ2-1 and V is TRBV9, with 13 bases aligning to TRBD2. CDR3 length equals 19 residues. Germline CDR1 reads SGDLS; CDR2 reads YYNGEE. V lost 0 bases, J lost 2 bases, and 8 bases stayed unmatched. The CDR3 loop reads CASSVGRGTSGAPYNEQFF. The CDR3 region has the DNA TGTGCCAGCAGCGTAGGGAGAGGGACTAGCGGGGCACCCTACAATGAGCAGTTCTTC.

The chain employs TRBV7-8 and TRBJ1-5; weak D call: TRBD1 (5 bases). The V end lost 5 bases, the J end lost 0 bases, and 11 bases lay between the germline ends. Germline loops: CDR1 SGHVS, CDR2 FQNEAQ. This CDR3 contains 15 residues. The CDR3, as DNA: TGTGCCAGCAGCACGACAGCGTATAGCAATCAGCCCCAGCATTTT. This gives the protein CASSTTAYSNQPQHF.

This clone was recorded once. The chain carries TRBV11-3 and TRBJ2-5, with 9 bases identical to TRBD2. This CDR3 has 15 residues. With V trimmed by 1 base and J by 2 bases, 2 bases remained unmatched. CDR1 is SGHNT, CDR2 YENEEA, per germline. The CDR3 protein is CASSLGLAGQETQYF. CDR3 DNA sequence: TGTGCCAGCAGCTTAGGGCTAGCGGGACAAGAGACCCAGTACTTC.

This clone appeared once. This chain joins TRBV18 and TRBJ2-2, with a weak D call TRBD2 (6 bases). Per germline, CDR1 KGHSH and CDR2 LQKENI. The CDR3 has 13 amino acids. V was trimmed by 5 bases and J by 6 bases, leaving 10 bases between them. Here the CDR3 DNA reads TGTGCCAGCTCAACGGAGCGGGCCGGGGAGCTGTTTTTT. Protein product: CASSTERAGELFF.

V gene TRBV11-3 combines with J gene TRBJ2-2; a possible D gene is TRBD1 (5 bases). In germline, CDR1 is SGHNT, CDR2 YENEEA. V gave up 6 bases and J gave up 2 bases, with 10 bases separating them. CDR3 size: 14 residues. The CDR3 sequence is CASRWTLNTGELFF. CDR3 nucleotide sequence: TGTGCCAGCAGGTGGACACTTAACACCGGGGAGCTGTTTTTT.

V gene TRBV6-5 combines with J gene TRBJ2-5, with 7 positions matching TRBD1. The CDR3 runs to 14 residues. V gave up 2 bases and J gave up 5 bases; unmatched junction bases: 5. The germline gives CDR1 MNHEY, CDR2 SVGAGI. In DNA, the CDR3 is TGTGCCAGCAGTTACGAGGGGGCGAGGGAGACCCAGTACTTC. As protein: CASSYEGARETQYF.

V and J are TRBV19 and TRBJ1-2; possibly TRBD1 for D (6 bases). Trimming left V 0 bases short and J 3 bases short, with 11 bases between. Germline V CDR1 and CDR2: LNHDA, SQIVND (reference sequence). The CDR3 totals 15 residues. The CDR3 coding sequence is TGTGCCAGTAGTATAGAGTGGACAGCCTACTATGGCTACACCTTC. Encoded protein: CASSIEWTAYYGYTF.

The chain recombines TRBV19 with TRBJ2-1, with unresolved D. V dropped 1 base and J dropped 7 bases, with 8 bases sitting between them. Per germline, CDR1 LNHDA and CDR2 SQIVND (reference sequence). The CDR3 sequence is 13 residues long. The CDR3 region has the DNA TGTGCCAGTAGTATAGGATTTGCGAATGAGCAGTTCTTC. It is translated as CASSIGFANEQFF.

This chain connects TRBV6-6 to TRBJ1-1, with D tentatively TRBD1 (5 bases). Germline-derived CDR1 and CDR2 are MNHNY and SVGAGI (reference sequence). The CDR3 spans 14 residues. V lost 8 bases, J lost 5 bases, and 18 bases lay in between. The CDR3 DNA is TGTGCCAGCTGTCCCGTCCCCGGGGGGACTGAAGCTTTCTTT. Translation: CASCPVPGGTEAFF.

This rearrangement joins TRBV28 to TRBJ1-5; D may be TRBD1 (6 bases). V lost 7 bases to trimming and J lost 0 bases, with 13 bases between them. Germline V gives CDR1 MDHEN, CDR2 SYDVKM. This CDR3 comprises 15 residues. The CDR3 loop is CASIGGAYSNQPQHF. In DNA form, the CDR3 reads TGTGCCAGCATAGGGGGGGCTTATAGCAATCAGCCCCAGCATTTT.

This chain joins TRBV10-3 and TRBJ2-4, with TRBD1 identical over 10 bases. The germline gives CDR1 ENHRY, CDR2 SYGVKD. Trimming at V came to 8 bases and at J to 4 bases, leaving 5 bases not matched to a gene. The CDR3 runs 14 residues. CDR3 sequence (DNA): TGTGCCATCGGGACAGGGGTACCGAAAAACATTCAGTACTTC. It specifies CAIGTGVPKNIQYF.

The chain is built from TRBV11-3 and TRBJ2-2; D may be TRBD2 (6 bases). Germline V CDR1 and CDR2: SGHNT, YENEEA. This CDR3 has 16 amino acids. V lost 0 bases and J 3 bases, leaving 11 bases between the germline ends. In nucleotides, the CDR3 is TGTGCCAGCAGCTTAGATGGGGCGGGGTACACCGGGGAGCTGTTTTTT. Its protein is CASSLDGAGYTGELFF. The full variable domain, its missing parts supplied by reference TRBV11-3 and TRBJ2-2, is EAGVVQSPRYKIIEKKQPVAFWCNPISGHNTLYWYLQNLGQGPELLIRYENEEAVDDSQLPKDRFSAERLKGVDSTLKIQPAELGDSAVYLCASSLDGAGYTGELFFGEGSRLTVL.

This clone was found once. One end of the junction is discordant with germline, which a read error may explain. V usage is TRBV5-8 and J usage is TRBJ1-1; no firm D call. CDR1 and CDR2 from the germline V gene are SGHTS and YDEGEE. The CDR3 loop spans 12 amino acids. In DNA form, the CDR3 reads TGTGCCAGCTGCTTTATGAACACTGAAGCTTTCTTT. This encodes CASCFMNTEAFF.

V and J are TRBV11-3 and TRBJ2-5, with D possibly matching TRBD1 (5 bases). CDR1 and CDR2 from the germline V gene are SGHNT and YENEEA. The V gene lost 2 bases and the J gene lost 2 bases, with 6 bases spanning the gap. The CDR3 has 13 residues. The CDR3 region has the DNA TGTGCCAGCAGCTTATGGACACAAGAGACCCAGTACTTC. It is translated as CASSLWTQETQYF.

The chain links TRBV5-4 to TRBJ1-1; the match to TRBD1 covers 8 bases. The CDR3 loop spans 16 amino acids. The germline V gene has CDR1 SGHNT and CDR2 YYREEE (reference sequence). The J segment lost 0 bases and the V segment lost 2 bases, leaving 6 bases of the junction unmatched. The CDR3 DNA is TGTGCCAGCAGCTTCCCTTGGGACAGGCTGAACACTGAAGCTTTCTTT. This sequence encodes CASSFPWDRLNTEAFF.

The chain joins TRBV7-3 to TRBJ2-1; 10 nucleotides match TRBD2. Germline V gives CDR1 SGHTA, CDR2 FQGTGA. The V segment lost 6 bases and the J segment 7 bases; nucleotides outside the gene matches: 6. This CDR3 has 14 residues. The CDR3 is CASSKAGGANEQFF. CDR3 sequence (DNA): TGTGCCAGCAGTAAAGCGGGAGGGGCTAATGAGCAGTTCTTC.

This chain connects TRBV7-9 to TRBJ1-3; D may be TRBD1 (6 bases). V lost 4 bases, J lost 2 bases, and 15 bases lay in between. CDR3 length: 16 residues. CDR1 is SEHNR and CDR2 is FQNEAQ in the germline V gene (reference sequence). CDR3 residues: CASSSQGRVAGNTIYF. The CDR3 bases are TGTGCCAGCAGCTCACAGGGCAGAGTCGCTGGAAACACCATATATTTT. Supplemented by reference TRBV7-9 and TRBJ1-3, the full variable domain reads DTGVSQNPRHKITKRGQNVTFRCDPISEHNRLYWYRQTLGQGPEFLTYFQNEAQLEKSRLLSDRFSAERPKGSFSTLEIQRTEQGDSAMYLCASSSQGRVAGNTIYFGEGSWLTVV.

The chain carries TRBV5-1 and TRBJ2-7; 7 bases map to TRBD1. V dropped 9 bases and J dropped 0; count of bases not matched to a gene: 6. The germline CDR1 and CDR2 sequences are SGHRS and YFSETQ. The CDR3 extends over 13 amino acids. As DNA, the CDR3 is TGCGCCACCCAGGGACAGAACTCCTACGAGCAGTACTTC. Protein: CATQGQNSYEQYF.

This chain joins TRBV18 and TRBJ2-7; no definite D call. The CDR3 consists of 12 residues. Germline lookup yields CDR1 KGHSH and CDR2 LQKENI. Trimming took 2 bases from V and 7 from J, leaving 9 bases between them. The DNA of the CDR3 is TGTGCCAGCTCACCATTGACTCAGGAGCAGTACTTC. This translates into CASSPLTQEQYF.